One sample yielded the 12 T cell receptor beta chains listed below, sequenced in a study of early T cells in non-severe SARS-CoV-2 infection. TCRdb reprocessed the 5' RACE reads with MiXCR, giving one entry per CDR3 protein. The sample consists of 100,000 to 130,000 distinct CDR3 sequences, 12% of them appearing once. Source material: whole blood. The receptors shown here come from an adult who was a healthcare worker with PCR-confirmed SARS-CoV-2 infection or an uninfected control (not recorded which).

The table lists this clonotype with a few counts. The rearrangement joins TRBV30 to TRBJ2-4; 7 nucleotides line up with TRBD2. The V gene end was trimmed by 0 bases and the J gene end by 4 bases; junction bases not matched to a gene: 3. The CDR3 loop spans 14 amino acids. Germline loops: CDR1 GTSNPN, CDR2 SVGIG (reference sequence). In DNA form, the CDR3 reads TGTGCCTGGAGTGTAACGGGAGGAAAAAACATTCAGTACTTC. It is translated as CAWSVTGGKNIQYF.

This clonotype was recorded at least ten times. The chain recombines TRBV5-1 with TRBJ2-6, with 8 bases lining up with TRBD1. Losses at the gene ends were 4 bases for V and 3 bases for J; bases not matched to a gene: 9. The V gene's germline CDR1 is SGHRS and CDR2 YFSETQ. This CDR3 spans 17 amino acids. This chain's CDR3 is CASSPADRGGGANVLTF. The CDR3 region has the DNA TGCGCCAGCAGCCCCGCCGACAGGGGCGGTGGGGCCAACGTCCTGACTTTC.

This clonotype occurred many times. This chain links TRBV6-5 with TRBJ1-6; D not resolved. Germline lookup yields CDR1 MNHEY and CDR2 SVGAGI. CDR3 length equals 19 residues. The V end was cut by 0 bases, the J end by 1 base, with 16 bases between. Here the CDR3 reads CASSYSKRTIRSYNSPLHF. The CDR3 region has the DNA TGTGCCAGCAGTTACTCGAAAAGGACCATTAGGTCCTATAATTCACCCCTCCACTTT.

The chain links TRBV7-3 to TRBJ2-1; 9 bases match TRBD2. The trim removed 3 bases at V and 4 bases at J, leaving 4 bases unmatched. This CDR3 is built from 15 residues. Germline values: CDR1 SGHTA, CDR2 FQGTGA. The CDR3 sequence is CASSFEAGGYNEQFF. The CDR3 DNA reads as TGTGCCAGCAGCTTTGAAGCGGGGGGATACAATGAGCAGTTCTTC.

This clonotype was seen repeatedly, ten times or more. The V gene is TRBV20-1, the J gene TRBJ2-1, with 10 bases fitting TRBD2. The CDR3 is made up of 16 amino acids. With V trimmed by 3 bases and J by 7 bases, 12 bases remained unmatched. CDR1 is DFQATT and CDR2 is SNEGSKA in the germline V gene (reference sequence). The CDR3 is CSARAVGAGGPNEQFF. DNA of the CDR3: TGCAGTGCTAGGGCAGTGGGAGCGGGAGGGCCTAATGAGCAGTTCTTC.

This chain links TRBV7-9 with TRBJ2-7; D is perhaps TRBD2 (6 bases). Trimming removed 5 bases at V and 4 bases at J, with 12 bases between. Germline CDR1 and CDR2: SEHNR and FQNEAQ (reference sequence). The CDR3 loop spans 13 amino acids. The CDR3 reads CASSRPGTYEQYF. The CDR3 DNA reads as TGTGCCAGCAGCCGACCCGGGACTTACGAGCAGTACTTC. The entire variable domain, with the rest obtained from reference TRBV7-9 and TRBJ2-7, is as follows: DTGVSQNPRHKITKRGQNVTFRCDPISEHNRLYWYRQTLGQGPEFLTYFQNEAQLEKSRLLSDRFSAERPKGSFSTLEIQRTEQGDSAMYLCASSRPGTYEQYFGPGTRLTVT.

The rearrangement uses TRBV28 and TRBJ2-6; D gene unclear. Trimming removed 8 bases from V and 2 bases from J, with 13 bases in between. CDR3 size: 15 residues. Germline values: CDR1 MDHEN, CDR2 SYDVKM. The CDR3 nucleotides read TGTGCCAGCGAAACAAGGACCCCTGGGGCCAACGTCCTGACTTTC. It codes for CASETRTPGANVLTF.

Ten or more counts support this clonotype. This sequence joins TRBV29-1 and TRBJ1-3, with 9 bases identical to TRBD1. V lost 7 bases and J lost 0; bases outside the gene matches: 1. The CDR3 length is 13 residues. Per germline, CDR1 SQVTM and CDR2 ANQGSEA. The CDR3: CSGTGASGNTIYF. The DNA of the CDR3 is TGCAGCGGGACAGGGGCCTCTGGAAACACCATATATTTT.

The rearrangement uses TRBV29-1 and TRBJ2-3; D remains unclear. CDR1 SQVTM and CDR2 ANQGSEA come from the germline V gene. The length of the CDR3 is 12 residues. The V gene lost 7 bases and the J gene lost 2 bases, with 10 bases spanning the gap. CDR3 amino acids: CSARAFTDTQYF. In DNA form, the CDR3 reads TGCAGCGCCCGGGCCTTCACAGATACGCAGTATTTT.

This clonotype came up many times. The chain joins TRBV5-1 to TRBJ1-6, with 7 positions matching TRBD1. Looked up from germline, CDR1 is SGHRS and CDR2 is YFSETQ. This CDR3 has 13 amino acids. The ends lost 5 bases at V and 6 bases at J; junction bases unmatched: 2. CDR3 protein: CASSWDSNSPLHF. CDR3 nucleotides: TGCGCCAGCAGTTGGGACAGTAATTCACCCCTCCACTTT. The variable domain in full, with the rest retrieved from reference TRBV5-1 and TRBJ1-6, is KAGVTQTPRYLIKTRGQQVTLSCSPISGHRSVSWYQQTPGQGLQFLFEYFSETQRNKGNFPGRFSGRQFSNSRSEMNVSTLELGDSALYLCASSWDSNSPLHFGNGTRLTVT.

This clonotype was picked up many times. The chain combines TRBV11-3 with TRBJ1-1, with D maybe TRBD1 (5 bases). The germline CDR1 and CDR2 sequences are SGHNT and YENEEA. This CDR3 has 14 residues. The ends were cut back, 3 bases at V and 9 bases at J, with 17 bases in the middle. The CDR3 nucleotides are TGTGCCAGCAGCTTGCTAGGGGTCGACGGACAAGCTTTCTTT. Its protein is CASSLLGVDGQAFF.

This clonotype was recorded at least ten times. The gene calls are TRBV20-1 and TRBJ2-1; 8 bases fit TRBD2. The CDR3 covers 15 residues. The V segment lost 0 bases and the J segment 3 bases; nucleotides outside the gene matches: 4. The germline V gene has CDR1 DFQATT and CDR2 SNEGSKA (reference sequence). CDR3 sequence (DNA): TGCAGTGCTAGAGATCTAGCGGGCCGCTACAATGAGCAGTTCTTC. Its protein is CSARDLAGRYNEQFF.